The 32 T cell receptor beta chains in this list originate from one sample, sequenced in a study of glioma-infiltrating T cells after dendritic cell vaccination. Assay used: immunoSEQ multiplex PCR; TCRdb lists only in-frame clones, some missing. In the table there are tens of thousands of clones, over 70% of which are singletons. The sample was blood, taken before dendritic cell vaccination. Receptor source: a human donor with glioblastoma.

The CDR3 spells CASSYTPGLPGEQYV. CDR3 in DNA: TGTGCCAGCAGTTATACCCCGGGACTCCCAGGCGAGCAGTACGTC. This chain links TRBV6-4 with TRBJ2-7; a weak D match, TRBD2 (6 bases). Per the germline V gene, CDR1 is MRHNA and CDR2 is SNTAGT. CDR3 length: 15 amino acids. The V end lost 5 bases, the J end lost 6 bases, and 20 bases lay between the germline ends.

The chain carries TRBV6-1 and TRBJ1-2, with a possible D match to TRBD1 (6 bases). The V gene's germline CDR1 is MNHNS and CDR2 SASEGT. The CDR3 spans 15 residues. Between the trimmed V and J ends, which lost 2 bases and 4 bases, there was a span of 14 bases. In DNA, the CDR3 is TGTGCCAGCAGTGAAATGGTCCAGGGGAGCTATGGCTACACCTTC. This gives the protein CASSEMVQGSYGYTF.

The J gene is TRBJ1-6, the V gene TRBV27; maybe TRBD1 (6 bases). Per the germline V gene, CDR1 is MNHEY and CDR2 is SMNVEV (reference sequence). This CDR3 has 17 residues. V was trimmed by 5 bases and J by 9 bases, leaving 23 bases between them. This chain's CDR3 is CASSRQLRDMGRSPLHF. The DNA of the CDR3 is TGTGCCAGCAGTCGCCAGTTACGGGACATGGGTCGTTCACCCCTCCACTTT.

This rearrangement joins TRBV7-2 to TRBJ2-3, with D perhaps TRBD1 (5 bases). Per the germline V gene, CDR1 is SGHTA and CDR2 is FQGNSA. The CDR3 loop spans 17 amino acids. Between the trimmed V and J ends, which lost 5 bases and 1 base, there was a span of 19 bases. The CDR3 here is CASSQQGRTRRTDTQYF. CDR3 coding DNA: TGTGCCAGCAGCCAGCAAGGCAGGACACGACGCACAGATACGCAGTATTTT.

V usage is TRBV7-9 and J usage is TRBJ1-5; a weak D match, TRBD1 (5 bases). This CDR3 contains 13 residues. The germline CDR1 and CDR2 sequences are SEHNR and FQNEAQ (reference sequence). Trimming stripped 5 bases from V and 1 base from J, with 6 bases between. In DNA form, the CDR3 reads TGTGCCAGCAGCAGACAGAGCAATCAGCCCCAGCATTTT. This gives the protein CASSRQSNQPQHF.

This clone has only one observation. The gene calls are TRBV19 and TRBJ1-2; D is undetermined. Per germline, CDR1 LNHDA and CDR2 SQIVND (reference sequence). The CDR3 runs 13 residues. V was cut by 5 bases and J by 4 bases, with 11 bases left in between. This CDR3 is CASSQIGPYGYTF. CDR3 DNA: TGTGCCAGTAGTCAGATTGGTCCCTATGGCTACACCTTC.

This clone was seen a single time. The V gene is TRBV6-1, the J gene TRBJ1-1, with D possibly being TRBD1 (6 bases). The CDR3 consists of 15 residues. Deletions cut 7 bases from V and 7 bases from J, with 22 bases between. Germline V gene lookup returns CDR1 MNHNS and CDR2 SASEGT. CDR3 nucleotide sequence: TGTGCCAGCACCCTAGCAGGGGCACAGGGTCGTGAAGCTTTCTTT. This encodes CASTLAGAQGREAFF.

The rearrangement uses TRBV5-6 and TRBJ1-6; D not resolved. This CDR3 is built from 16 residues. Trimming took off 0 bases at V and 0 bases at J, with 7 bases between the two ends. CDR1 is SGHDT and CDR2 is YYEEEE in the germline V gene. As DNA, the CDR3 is TGTGCCAGCAGCTTGGGTCGGAGCTCCTATAATTCACCCCTCCACTTT. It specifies CASSLGRSSYNSPLHF.

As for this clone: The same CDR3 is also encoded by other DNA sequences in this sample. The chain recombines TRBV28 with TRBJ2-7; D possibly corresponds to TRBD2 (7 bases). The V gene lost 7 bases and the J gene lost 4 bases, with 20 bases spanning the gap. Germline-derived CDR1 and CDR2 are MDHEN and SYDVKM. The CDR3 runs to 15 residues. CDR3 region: CASTAHTGGAYEQYF. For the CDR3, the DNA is TGTGCCAGCACCGCCCATACTGGGGGGGCTTACGAGCAGTACTTC.

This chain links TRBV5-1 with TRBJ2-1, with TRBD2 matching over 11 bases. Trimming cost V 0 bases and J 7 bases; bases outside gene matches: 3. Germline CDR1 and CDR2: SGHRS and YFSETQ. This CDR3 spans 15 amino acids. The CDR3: CASSLGTSGRNEQFF. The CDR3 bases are TGCGCCAGCAGCTTGGGGACTAGCGGGCGAAATGAGCAGTTCTTC.

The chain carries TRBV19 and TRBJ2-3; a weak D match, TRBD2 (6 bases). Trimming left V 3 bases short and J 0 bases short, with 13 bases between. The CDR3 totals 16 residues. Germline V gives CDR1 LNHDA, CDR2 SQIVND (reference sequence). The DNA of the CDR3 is TGTGCCAGTAGTATGACAGTTCGGGGGAGCACAGATACGCAGTATTTT. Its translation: CASSMTVRGSTDTQYF.

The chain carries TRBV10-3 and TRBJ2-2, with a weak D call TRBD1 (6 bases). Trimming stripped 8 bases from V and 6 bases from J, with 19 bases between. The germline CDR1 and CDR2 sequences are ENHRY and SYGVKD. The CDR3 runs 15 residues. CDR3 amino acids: CAIGRDTNLPGELFF. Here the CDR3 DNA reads TGTGCCATCGGCCGGGACACGAACCTCCCCGGGGAGCTGTTTTTT.

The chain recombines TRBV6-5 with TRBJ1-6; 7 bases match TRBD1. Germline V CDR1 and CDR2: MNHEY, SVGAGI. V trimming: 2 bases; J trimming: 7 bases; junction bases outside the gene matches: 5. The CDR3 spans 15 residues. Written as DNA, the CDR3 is TGTGCCAGCAGTTACACCACAGGGGACAATTCACCCCTCCACTTT. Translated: CASSYTTGDNSPLHF.

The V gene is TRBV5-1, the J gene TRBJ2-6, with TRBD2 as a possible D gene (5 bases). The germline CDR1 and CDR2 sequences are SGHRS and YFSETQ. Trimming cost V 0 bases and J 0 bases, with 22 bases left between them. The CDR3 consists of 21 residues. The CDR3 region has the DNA TGCGCCAGCAGCTTGGGCAGGCGCCCTCTGGGAGTAGACTCTGGGGCCAACGTCCTGACTTTC. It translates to CASSLGRRPLGVDSGANVLTF.

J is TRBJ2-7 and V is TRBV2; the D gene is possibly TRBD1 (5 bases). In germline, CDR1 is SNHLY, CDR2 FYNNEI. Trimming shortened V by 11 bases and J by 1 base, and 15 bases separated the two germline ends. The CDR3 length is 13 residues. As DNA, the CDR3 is TGTGCCTCCAAACTACAGGATTCCTACGAGCAGTACGTC. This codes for CASKLQDSYEQYV.

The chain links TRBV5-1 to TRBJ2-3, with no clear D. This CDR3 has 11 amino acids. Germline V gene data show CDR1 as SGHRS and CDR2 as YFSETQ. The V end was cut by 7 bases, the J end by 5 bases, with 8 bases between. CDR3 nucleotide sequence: TGCGCCAGCGATTCAGGAGATACGCAGTATTTT. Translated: CASDSGDTQYF.

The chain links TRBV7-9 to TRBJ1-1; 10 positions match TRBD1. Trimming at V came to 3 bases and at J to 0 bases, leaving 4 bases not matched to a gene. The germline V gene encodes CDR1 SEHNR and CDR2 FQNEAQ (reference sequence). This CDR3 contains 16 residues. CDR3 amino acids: CASSFDRGQMNTEAFF. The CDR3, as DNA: TGTGCCAGCAGCTTCGACAGGGGGCAGATGAACACTGAAGCTTTCTTT.

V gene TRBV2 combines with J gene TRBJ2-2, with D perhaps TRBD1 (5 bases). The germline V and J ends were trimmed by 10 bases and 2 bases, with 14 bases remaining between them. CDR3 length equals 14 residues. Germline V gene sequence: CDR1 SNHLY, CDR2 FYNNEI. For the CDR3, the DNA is TGTGCCACTACGAGCGACAGAAACACCGGGGAGCTGTTTTTT. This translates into CATTSDRNTGELFF.

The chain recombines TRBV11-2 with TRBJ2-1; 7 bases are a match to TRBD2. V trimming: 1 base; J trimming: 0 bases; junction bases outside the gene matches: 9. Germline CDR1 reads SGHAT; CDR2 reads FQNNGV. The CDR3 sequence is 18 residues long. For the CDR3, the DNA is TGTGCCAGCAGCTTAGGTCTCCTAGCGGCCAGCTCCTACAATGAGCAGTTCTTC. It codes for CASSLGLLAASSYNEQFF.

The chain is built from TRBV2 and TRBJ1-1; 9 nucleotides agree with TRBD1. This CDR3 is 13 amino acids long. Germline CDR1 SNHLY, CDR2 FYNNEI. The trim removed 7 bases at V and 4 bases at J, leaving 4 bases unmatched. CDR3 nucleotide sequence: TGTGCCAGCACGGGACAGGGTGTCACTGAAGCTTTCTTT. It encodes CASTGQGVTEAFF.

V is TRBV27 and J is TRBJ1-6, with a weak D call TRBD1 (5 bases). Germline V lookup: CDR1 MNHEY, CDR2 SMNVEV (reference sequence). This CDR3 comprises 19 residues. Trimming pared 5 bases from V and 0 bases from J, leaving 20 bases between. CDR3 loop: CASSPYPPGLGSYNSPLHF. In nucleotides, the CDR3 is TGTGCCAGCAGTCCGTACCCCCCGGGACTTGGCTCCTATAATTCACCCCTCCACTTT.

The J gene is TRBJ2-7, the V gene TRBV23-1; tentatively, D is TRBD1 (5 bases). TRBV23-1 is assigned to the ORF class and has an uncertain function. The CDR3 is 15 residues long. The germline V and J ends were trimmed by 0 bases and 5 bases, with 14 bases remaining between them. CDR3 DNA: TGCGCCAGCAGTCAATCCTCCAGGGTAAGGAACGAGCAGTACTTC. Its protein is CASSQSSRVRNEQYF.

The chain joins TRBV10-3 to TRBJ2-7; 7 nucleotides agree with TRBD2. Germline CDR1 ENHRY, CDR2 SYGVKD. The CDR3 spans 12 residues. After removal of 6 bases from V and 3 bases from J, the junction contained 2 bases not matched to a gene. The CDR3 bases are TGTGCCATCAGCCCTAGCGGCTACGAGCAGTACGTC. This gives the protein CAISPSGYEQYV.

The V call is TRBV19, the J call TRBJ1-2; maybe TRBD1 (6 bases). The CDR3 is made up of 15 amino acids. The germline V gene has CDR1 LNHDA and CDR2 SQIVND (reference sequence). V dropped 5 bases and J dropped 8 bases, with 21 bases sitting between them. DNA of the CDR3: TGTGCCAGTAGTGGGAGTTTCAGCTCCCAGGGGGGCTACACCTTC. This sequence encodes CASSGSFSSQGGYTF.

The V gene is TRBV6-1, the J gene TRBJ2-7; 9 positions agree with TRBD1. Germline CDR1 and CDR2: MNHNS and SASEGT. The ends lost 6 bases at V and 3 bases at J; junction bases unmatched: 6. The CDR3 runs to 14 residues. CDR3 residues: CASRGTGRGYEQYF. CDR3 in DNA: TGTGCCAGCAGGGGGACAGGGAGAGGCTACGAGCAGTACTTC.

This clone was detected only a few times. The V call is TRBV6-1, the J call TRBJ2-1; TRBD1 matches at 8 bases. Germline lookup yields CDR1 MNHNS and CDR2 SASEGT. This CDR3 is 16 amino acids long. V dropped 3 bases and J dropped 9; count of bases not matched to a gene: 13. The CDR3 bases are TGTGCCAGCAGTGACTTTGGCAGGGGGCTTGTTGGTGAGCAGTTCTTC. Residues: CASSDFGRGLVGEQFF.

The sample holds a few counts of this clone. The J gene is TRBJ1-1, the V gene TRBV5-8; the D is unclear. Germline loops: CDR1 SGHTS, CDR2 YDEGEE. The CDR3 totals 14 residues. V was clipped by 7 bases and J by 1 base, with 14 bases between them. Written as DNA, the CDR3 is TGTGCCAGCCTAATCGGGGAGGCGAACACTGAAGCTTTCTTT. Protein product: CASLIGEANTEAFF.

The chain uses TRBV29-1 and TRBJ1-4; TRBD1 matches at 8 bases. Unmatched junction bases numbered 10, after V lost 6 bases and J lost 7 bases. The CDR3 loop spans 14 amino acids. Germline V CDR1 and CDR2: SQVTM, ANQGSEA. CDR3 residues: CSVAQGALSEKLFF. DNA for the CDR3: TGCAGCGTAGCCCAGGGGGCGTTGAGTGAAAAACTGTTTTTT.

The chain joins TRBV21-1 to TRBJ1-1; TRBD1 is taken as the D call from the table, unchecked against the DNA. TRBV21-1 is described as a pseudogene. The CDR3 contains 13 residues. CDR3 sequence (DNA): TGTGCCAACCAGGGCCCCCGTGGCGCTGAAGCTTTCTTT. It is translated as CANQGPRGAEAFF.

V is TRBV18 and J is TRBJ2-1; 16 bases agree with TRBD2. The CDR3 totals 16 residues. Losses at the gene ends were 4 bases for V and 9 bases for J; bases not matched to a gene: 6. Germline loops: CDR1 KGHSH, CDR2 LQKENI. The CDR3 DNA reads TGTGCCAGCTCACTCGGGACTAGCGGGGGGGCAAGTGAGCAGTTCTTC. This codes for CASSLGTSGGASEQFF.

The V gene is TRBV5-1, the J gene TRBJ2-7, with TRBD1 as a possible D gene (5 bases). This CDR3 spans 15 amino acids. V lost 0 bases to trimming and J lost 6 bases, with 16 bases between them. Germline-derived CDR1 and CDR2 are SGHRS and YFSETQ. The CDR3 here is CASSLAGPNIGEQYF. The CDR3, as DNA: TGCGCCAGCAGCTTGGCAGGGCCAAACATTGGCGAGCAGTACTTC.

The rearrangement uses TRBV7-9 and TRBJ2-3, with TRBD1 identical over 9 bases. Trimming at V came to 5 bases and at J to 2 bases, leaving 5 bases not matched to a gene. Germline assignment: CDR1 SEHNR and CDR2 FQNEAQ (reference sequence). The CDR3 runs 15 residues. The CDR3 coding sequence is TGTGCCAGCAGCGCGACAGGGGGTCACACAGATACGCAGTATTTT. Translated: CASSATGGHTDTQYF.